This T cell receptor beta chain was sequenced in a study of cytomegalovirus exposure and HLA in healthy donors. The PCR had 60 Vbeta and 13 Jbeta primers. TCRdb's copy holds only in-frame clones and misses some; the assay was immunoSEQ multiplex PCR. The sample carries 150,000 to 200,000 clones, more than 75% recorded once. About this clone: The antigen is unknown.

Findings and caveats of the study: In vitro experiments confirmed that three CMV-associated chains were specific for CMV antigens. In a later analysis, V- and J-gene trimming of beta chains associated with a DCLRE1C missense variant, replicated independently.

The length of the CDR3 is 15 residues. The ends were cut back, 1 base at V and 1 base at J, with 10 bases in the middle. The germline V gene has CDR1 SEHNR and CDR2 FQNEAQ (reference sequence). The origin of this receptor is a woman in her forties or fifties in good health and CMV-seronegative. Sequenced: PBMCs. The V and J genes are TRBV7-9 and TRBJ1-1, with D uncertain. The CDR3 protein is CASSLGGFRNTEAFF. DNA of the CDR3: TGTGCCAGCAGCTTAGGAGGGTTTAGGAACACTGAAGCTTTCTTT.